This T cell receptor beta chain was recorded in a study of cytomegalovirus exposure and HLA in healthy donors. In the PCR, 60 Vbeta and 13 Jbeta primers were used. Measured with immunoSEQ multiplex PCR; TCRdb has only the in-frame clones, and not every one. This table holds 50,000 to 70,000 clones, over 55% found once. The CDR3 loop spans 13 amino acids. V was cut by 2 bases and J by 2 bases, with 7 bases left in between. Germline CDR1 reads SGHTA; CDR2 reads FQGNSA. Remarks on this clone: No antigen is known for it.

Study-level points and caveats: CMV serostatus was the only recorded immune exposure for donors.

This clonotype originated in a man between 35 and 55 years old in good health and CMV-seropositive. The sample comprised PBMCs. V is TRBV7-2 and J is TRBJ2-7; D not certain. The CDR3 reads CASSLLQAYEQYF. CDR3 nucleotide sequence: TGTGCCAGCAGCTTATTGCAGGCCTACGAGCAGTACTTC.